Presented here are 17 T cell receptor beta chains from one specimen sequenced in a study of blood T cell repertoires in COVID-19. Measured with immunoSEQ multiplex PCR; TCRdb has only the in-frame clones, and not every one. The table includes 200,000 to 300,000 clones, roughly 88% detected once. The specimen sequenced was peripheral blood. The receptors derive from a human donor in a cohort sampled during active COVID-19.

The chain joins TRBV18 to TRBJ1-5, with TRBD1 identical over 9 bases. Germline V lookup: CDR1 KGHSH, CDR2 LQKENI. The trim removed 6 bases at V and 4 bases at J, leaving 10 bases unmatched. The CDR3 is 16 residues long. The CDR3: CASSASETGGNQPQHF. In nucleotides, the CDR3 is TGTGCCAGCTCGGCTTCCGAGACAGGGGGAAATCAGCCCCAGCATTTT. Full variable domain (rest looked up from reference TRBV18 and TRBJ1-5): NAGVMQNPRHLVRRRGQEARLRCSPMKGHSHVYWYRQLPEEGLKFMVYLQKENIIDESGMPKERFSAEFPKEGPSILRIQQVVRGDSAAYFCASSASETGGNQPQHFGDGTRLSIL.

This chain links TRBV10-1 with TRBJ1-5, with 8 bases identical to TRBD1. Germline V CDR1 and CDR2: WNHNN, SYGVQD (reference sequence). With 0 bases clipped from V and 11 bases from J, the junction kept 9 bases outside the gene matches. The CDR3 consists of 15 residues. CDR3 sequence: CASSESSGQVWSQHF. As DNA, the CDR3 is TGCGCCAGCAGTGAGTCATCGGGACAGGTATGGTCCCAGCATTTT.

This CDR3 reads CASNQYNEQFF. In DNA form, the CDR3 reads TGTGCCAGTAATCAATACAATGAGCAGTTCTTC. The V gene is TRBV19, the J gene TRBJ2-1, with D unresolved. Deletions cut 7 bases from V and 4 bases from J, with 5 bases between. The CDR3 extends over 11 amino acids. Germline assignment: CDR1 LNHDA and CDR2 SQIVND (reference sequence).

The count of this clone is one. The chain's CDR3 is CAWSVRHEVEKLFF. The CDR3 region has the DNA TGTGCCTGGAGTGTACGGCACGAGGTCGAAAAACTGTTTTTT. The chain links TRBV30 to TRBJ1-4; D not resolved. The CDR3 runs to 14 residues. V shed 0 bases and J shed 8 bases, with 13 bases lying between them. Germline CDR1 reads GTSNPN; CDR2 reads SVGIG (reference sequence). Drawing the rest from reference TRBV30 and TRBJ1-4, the complete variable domain is SQTIHQWPATLVQPVGSPLSLECTVEGTSNPNLYWYRQAAGRGLQLLFYSVGIGQISSEVPQNLSASRPQDRQFILSSKKLLLSDSGFYLCAWSVRHEVEKLFFGSGTQLSVL.

The chain links TRBV29-1 to TRBJ1-1; the match to TRBD1 covers 10 bases. The CDR3 has 13 amino acids. Germline CDR1 and CDR2: SQVTM and ANQGSEA. V gave up 6 bases and J gave up 4 bases; unmatched junction bases: 5. The CDR3 DNA reads as TGCAGCGTCGACAGGGGGCTTAGCACTGAAGCTTTCTTT. Translation: CSVDRGLSTEAFF.

The chain combines TRBV4-3 with TRBJ2-7, with 7 positions matching TRBD1. The CDR3 has 14 residues. CDR1 LGHNA and CDR2 YSLEER come from the germline V gene. V gave up 1 base and J gave up 7 bases; unmatched junction bases: 7. This chain's CDR3 is CASSQGHRGREQYF. In DNA, the CDR3 is TGCGCCAGCAGCCAAGGCCACAGGGGTAGAGAGCAGTACTTC.

The J gene is TRBJ2-7, the V gene TRBV9; TRBD2 aligns across 8 bases. The germline V gene encodes CDR1 SGDLS and CDR2 YYNGEE. The CDR3 consists of 17 residues. V lost 4 bases to trimming and J lost 4 bases; unmatched junction nucleotides: 16. For the CDR3, the DNA is TGTGCCAGCAGCCCTACTGGGACCTTAAGCGGGGGTTACGAGCAGTACTTC. Translating gives CASSPTGTLSGGYEQYF.

The J gene is TRBJ2-1, the V gene TRBV6-5, with TRBD1 identical over 7 bases. Trimming took 6 bases from V and 7 from J; bases not matched to a gene: 9. The germline gives CDR1 MNHEY, CDR2 SVGAGI. The CDR3 has 14 amino acids. The CDR3 DNA sequence: TGTGCCAGCAGGCGCGACAGGGATATGAATGAGCAGTTCTTC. Protein product: CASRRDRDMNEQFF.

The V call is TRBV7-9, the J call TRBJ2-6; D is possibly TRBD2 (6 bases). Germline CDR1 and CDR2: SEHNR and FQNEAQ (reference sequence). Trimming cost V 5 bases and J 4 bases, with 12 bases left between them. There are 15 residues in the CDR3. The CDR3 protein is CASSQSGVGANVLTF. DNA for the CDR3: TGTGCCAGCAGCCAGTCGGGGGTCGGGGCCAACGTCCTGACTTTC.

The rearrangement links TRBV11-3 to TRBJ2-7; 8 bases fit TRBD1. Germline CDR1 is SGHNT and CDR2 is YENEEA. CDR3 length equals 16 residues. The ends lost 5 bases at V and 2 bases at J; junction bases unmatched: 11. This CDR3 is CASSQDQDRETYEQYF. DNA of the CDR3: TGTGCCAGCAGCCAAGACCAGGACAGGGAGACCTACGAGCAGTACTTC.

The chain joins TRBV7-8 to TRBJ2-1; 9 bases map to TRBD1. V was pared by 2 bases and J by 4 bases, with 3 bases of the junction left unmatched. The CDR3 consists of 15 residues. Germline assignment: CDR1 SGHVS and CDR2 FQNEAQ. CDR3 sequence reads: CASSLRDRAYNEQFF. The CDR3 bases are TGTGCCAGCAGCTTAAGGGACAGGGCTTACAATGAGCAGTTCTTC.

The V gene is TRBV3-1 (or the pseudogene TRBV3-2), the J gene TRBJ1-2; D unresolved. V was pared by 1 base and J by 5 bases, with 17 bases between. This CDR3 has 16 amino acids. Germline lookup yields CDR1 LGHDT and CDR2 YNNKEL (reference sequence). The CDR3 DNA sequence: TGTGCCAGCAGCCAAGGAGTGGACTTTATGGGGTATGGCTACACCTTC. Residues: CASSQGVDFMGYGYTF.

The chain joins TRBV5-1 to TRBJ2-5; 7 bases agree with TRBD1. The CDR3 length is 15 residues. The germline CDR1 and CDR2 sequences are SGHRS and YFSETQ. V trimming: 0 bases; J trimming: 3 bases; junction bases outside the gene matches: 5. The DNA for the CDR3 is TGCGCCAGCAGCTTGGGGACAGGAGTAAAAGAGACCCAGTACTTC. The encoded protein is CASSLGTGVKETQYF. Complete variable domain (other parts from reference TRBV5-1 and TRBJ2-5): KAGVTQTPRYLIKTRGQQVTLSCSPISGHRSVSWYQQTPGQGLQFLFEYFSETQRNKGNFPGRFSGRQFSNSRSEMNVSTLELGDSALYLCASSLGTGVKETQYFGPGTRLLVL.

The V call is TRBV6-5, the J call TRBJ1-2; D may be TRBD1 (6 bases). Germline assignment: CDR1 MNHEY and CDR2 SVGAGI. V was shortened by 6 bases and J by 0 bases, with 11 bases between the two germline ends. The CDR3 covers 14 residues. Written as DNA, the CDR3 is TGTGCCAGCAGCCGGGACACAGCTAACTATGGCTACACCTTC. It codes for CASSRDTANYGYTF.

This sequence joins TRBV29-1 and TRBJ1-3, with D unclear. The CDR3 covers 11 residues. Germline V gene sequence: CDR1 SQVTM, CDR2 ANQGSEA. The V end was cut by 3 bases, the J end by 3 bases, with 3 bases between. The CDR3: CSVDLGNTIYF. CDR3 bases: TGCAGCGTTGATCTTGGAAACACCATATATTTT.

CDR3 sequence: CASSQRAEKLFF. For the CDR3, the DNA is TGTGCCAGCTCCCAGAGGGCTGAAAAACTGTTTTTT. The chain joins TRBV2 to TRBJ1-4; D uncertain. V was pared by 8 bases and J by 7 bases, with 11 bases between. The CDR3 runs to 12 residues. Germline V lookup: CDR1 SNHLY, CDR2 FYNNEI.

CDR3 in amino acids: CASSVLGQGVTDTQYF. The CDR3 DNA is TGTGCCAGCAGCGTACTGGGACAGGGTGTTACAGATACGCAGTATTTT. The chain carries TRBV7-2 and TRBJ2-3; 9 bases align to TRBD1. V shed 5 bases, J shed 3 bases, and the junction held 9 bases outside the gene matches. The CDR3 is 16 residues long. Germline-derived CDR1 and CDR2 are SGHTA and FQGNSA.